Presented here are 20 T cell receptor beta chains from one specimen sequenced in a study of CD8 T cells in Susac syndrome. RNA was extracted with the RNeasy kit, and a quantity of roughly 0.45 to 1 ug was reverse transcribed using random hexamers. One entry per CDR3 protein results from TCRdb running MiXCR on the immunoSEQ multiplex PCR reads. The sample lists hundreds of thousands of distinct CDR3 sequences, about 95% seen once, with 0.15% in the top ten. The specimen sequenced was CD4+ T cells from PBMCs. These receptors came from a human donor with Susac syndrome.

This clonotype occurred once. The CDR3 reads CSVQGTAIWEQYF. For the CDR3, the DNA is TGCAGCGTTCAAGGGACGGCCATTTGGGAGCAGTACTTC. The genes are TRBV29-1 and TRBJ2-7; D tentatively reads TRBD1 or TRBD2 (5 bases each). The V and J ends lost 5 bases and 7 bases respectively, with 18 bases between them. CDR1 and CDR2 (germline): SQVTM, ANQGSEA. The CDR3 runs 13 residues.

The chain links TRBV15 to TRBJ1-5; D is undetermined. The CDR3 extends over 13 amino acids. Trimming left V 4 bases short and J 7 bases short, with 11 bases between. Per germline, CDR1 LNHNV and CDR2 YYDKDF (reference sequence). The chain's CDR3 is CATSTHKGQPQHF. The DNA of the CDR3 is TGTGCCACCAGCACCCATAAAGGGCAGCCCCAGCATTTT.

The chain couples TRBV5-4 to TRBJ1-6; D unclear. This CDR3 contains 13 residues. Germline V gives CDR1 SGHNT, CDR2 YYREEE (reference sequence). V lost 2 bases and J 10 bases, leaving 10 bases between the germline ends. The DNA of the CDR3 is TGTGCCAGCAGCTTAGGTTTCGACTCACCCCTCCACTTT. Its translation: CASSLGFDSPLHF.

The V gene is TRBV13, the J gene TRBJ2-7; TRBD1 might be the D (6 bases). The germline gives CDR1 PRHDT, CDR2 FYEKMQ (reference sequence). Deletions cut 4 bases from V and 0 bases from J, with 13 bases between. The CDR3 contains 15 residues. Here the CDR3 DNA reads TGTGCCAGCAGCTCCCACCAGGGGCACTCCTACGAGCAGTACTTC. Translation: CASSSHQGHSYEQYF.

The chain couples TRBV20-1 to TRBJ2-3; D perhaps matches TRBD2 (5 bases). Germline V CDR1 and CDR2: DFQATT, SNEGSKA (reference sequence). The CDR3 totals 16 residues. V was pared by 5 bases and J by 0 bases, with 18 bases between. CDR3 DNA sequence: TGCAGTGCTGGACCCCCTGGAGGAGCTAGCACAGATACGCAGTATTTT. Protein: CSAGPPGGASTDTQYF.

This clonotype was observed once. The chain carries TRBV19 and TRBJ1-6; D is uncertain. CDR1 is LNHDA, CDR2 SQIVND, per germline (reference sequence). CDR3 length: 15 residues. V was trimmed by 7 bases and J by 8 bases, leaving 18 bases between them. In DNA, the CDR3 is TGTGCCAGTAATGAGTGGGCAGTACGGGATTCACCCCTCCACTTT. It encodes CASNEWAVRDSPLHF.

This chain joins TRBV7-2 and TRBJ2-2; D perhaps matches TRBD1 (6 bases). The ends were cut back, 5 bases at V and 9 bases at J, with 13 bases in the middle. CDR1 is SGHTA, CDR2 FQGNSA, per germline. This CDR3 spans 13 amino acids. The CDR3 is CASSTLTGWELFF. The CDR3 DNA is TGTGCCAGCAGCACCCTTACAGGGTGGGAGCTGTTTTTT.

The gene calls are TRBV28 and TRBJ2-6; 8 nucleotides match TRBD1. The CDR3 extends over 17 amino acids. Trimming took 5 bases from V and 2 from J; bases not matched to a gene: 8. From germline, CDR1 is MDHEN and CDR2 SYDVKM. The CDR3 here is CASSPPRTGTGANVLTF. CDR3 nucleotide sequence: TGTGCCAGCAGTCCCCCCCGGACAGGGACTGGGGCCAACGTCCTGACTTTC. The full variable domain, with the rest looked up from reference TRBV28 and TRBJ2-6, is DVKVTQSSRYLVKRTGEKVFLECVQDMDHENMFWYRQDPGLGLRLIYFSYDVKMKEKGDIPEGYSVSREKKERFSLILESASTNQTSMYLCASSPPRTGTGANVLTFGAGSRLTVL.

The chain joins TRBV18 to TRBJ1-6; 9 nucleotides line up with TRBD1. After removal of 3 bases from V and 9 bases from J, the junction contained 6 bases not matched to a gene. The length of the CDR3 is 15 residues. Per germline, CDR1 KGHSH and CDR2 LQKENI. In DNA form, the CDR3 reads TGTGCCAGCTCACCCGGGACAGGGTCAGCTTCACCCCTCCACTTT. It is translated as CASSPGTGSASPLHF.

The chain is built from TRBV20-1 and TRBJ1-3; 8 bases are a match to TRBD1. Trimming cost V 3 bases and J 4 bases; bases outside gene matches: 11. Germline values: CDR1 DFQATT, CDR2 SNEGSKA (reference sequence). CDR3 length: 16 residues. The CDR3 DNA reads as TGCAGTGCTAGGACGACGGACAGGGCTTACGGAAACACCATATATTTT. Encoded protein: CSARTTDRAYGNTIYF.

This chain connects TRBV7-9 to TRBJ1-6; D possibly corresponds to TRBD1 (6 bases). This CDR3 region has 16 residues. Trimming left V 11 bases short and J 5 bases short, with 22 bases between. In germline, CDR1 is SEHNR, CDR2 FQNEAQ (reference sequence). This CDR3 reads CAGAPGGGRHNSPLHF. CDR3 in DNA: TGTGCCGGCGCCCCTGGGGGGGGGCGTCATAATTCACCCCTCCACTTT.

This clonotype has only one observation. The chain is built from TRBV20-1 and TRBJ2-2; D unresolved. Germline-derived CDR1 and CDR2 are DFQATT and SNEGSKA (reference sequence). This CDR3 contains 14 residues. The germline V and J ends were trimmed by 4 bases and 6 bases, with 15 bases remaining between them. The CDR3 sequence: CSATRNEVAGELFF. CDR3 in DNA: TGCAGTGCTACCCGTAACGAGGTGGCCGGGGAGCTGTTTTTT.

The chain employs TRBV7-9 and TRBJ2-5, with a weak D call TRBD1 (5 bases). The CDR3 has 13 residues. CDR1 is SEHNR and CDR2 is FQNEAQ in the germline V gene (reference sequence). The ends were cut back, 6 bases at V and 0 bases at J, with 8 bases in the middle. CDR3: CASRGQDQETQYF. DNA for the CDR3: TGTGCCAGCAGGGGGCAGGACCAAGAGACCCAGTACTTC.

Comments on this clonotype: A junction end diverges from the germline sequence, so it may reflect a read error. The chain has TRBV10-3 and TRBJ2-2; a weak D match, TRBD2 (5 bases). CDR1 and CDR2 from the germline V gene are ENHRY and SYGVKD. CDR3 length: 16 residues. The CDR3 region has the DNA TGTGCCATCAGTGATTCACAGACTCGCGGCACCGGGGAGCCGTTTTTT. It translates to CAISDSQTRGTGEPFF.

CDR3 coding DNA: TGTGCCAGCAGCCAAGCGACAGGGGGCAGCTATGGCTACACCTTC. It codes for CASSQATGGSYGYTF. This chain uses TRBV4-2 with TRBJ1-2; 10 bases map to TRBD1. Germline assignment: CDR1 LGHNA and CDR2 YNFKEQ. This CDR3 comprises 15 residues. With V trimmed by 1 base and J by 4 bases, 3 bases remained unmatched.

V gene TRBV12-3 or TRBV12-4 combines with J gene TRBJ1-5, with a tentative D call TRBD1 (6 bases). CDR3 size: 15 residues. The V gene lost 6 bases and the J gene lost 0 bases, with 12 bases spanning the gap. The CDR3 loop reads CASSGEGVSNQPQHF. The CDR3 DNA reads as TGTGCCAGCAGCGGGGAGGGGGTTAGCAATCAGCCCCAGCATTTT.

The DNA of the CDR3 is TGCGCCAGCAGCTTGGGGAGGGGCAGGGTGATCCCGTACAATGAGCAGTTCTTC. Translating it yields CASSLGRGRVIPYNEQFF. J is TRBJ2-1 and V is TRBV5-1, with D possibly TRBD2 on 6 matching bases. V was pared by 0 bases and J by 4 bases, with 20 bases between. CDR3 size: 18 residues. Germline CDR1 reads SGHRS; CDR2 reads YFSETQ.

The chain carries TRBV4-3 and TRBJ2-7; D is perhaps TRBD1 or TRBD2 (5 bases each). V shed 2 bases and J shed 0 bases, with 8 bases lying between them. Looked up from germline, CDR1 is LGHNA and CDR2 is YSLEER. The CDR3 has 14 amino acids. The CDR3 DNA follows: TGCGCCAGCAGCCAAAGGGACGGCTCCTACGAGCAGTACTTC. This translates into CASSQRDGSYEQYF.

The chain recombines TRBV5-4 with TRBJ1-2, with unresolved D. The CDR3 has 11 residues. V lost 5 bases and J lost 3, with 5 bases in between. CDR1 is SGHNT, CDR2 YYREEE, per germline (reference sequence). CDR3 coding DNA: TGTGCCAGCAGTTTAGACTATGGCTACACCTTC. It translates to CASSLDYGYTF.

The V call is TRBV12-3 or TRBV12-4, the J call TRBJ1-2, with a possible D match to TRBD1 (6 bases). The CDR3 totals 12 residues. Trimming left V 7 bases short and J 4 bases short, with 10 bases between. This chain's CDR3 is CASKRGSYGYTF. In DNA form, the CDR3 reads TGTGCCAGCAAAAGGGGGAGCTATGGCTACACCTTC.